This passage covers 21 T cell receptor beta chains from one sample sequenced in a study of radiation and T cells in renal cell carcinoma. As to time point: baseline pretreatment blood. Treatment indicated: 15 Gy SBRT to primary tumor, nephrectomy 4 weeks later. Sequencing was performed with immunoSEQ multiplex PCR; in TCRdb, only in-frame clones are kept and a portion is missing. The sample lists 140,000 or so clones, around nine tenths seen once, with more than 10% in the top ten. The specimen was blood, collected from a patient whose treatment included radiotherapy and nephrectomy. The receptors shown here come from a woman in her forties or fifties with renal cell carcinoma.

The chain combines TRBV2 with TRBJ2-1; D call uncertain. Trimming shortened V by 6 bases and J by 5 bases, and 17 bases separated the two germline ends. This CDR3 is built from 15 residues. Germline V gives CDR1 SNHLY, CDR2 FYNNEI. CDR3 sequence (DNA): TGTGCCAGCAGACGACGGCTAGAGGCCGACAATGAGCAGTTCTTC. Amino acids: CASRRRLEADNEQFF.

This chain links TRBV6-1 with TRBJ1-5; D call uncertain. V lost 8 bases, J lost 3 bases, and 5 bases lay in between. In germline, CDR1 is MNHNS, CDR2 SASEGT. This CDR3 has 11 amino acids. CDR3 protein: CASGINQPQHF. The CDR3 nucleotides read TGTGCCAGCGGAATCAATCAGCCCCAGCATTTT.

J is TRBJ2-1 and V is TRBV6-4, with TRBD2 matching 10 bases. Germline V lookup: CDR1 MRHNA, CDR2 SNTAGT. J lost 9 bases, V lost 5 bases, and 7 bases had no gene match. There are 14 residues in the CDR3. CDR3 DNA: TGTGCCAGCAGTCGGGAGCGGGGGGGCAGTGAGCAGTTCTTC. Its translation: CASSRERGGSEQFF.

This clone was picked up one time. This chain connects TRBV2 to TRBJ1-5; D is ambiguous. The germline V gene encodes CDR1 SNHLY and CDR2 FYNNEI. The CDR3 totals 13 residues. Trimming removed 6 bases at V and 6 bases at J, with 12 bases between. CDR3 sequence reads: CASRPGQSQPQHF. The CDR3 DNA reads as TGTGCCAGCAGGCCCGGGCAGTCTCAGCCCCAGCATTTT.

The CDR3 region is CASSKGGGVLSNQPQHF. CDR3 nucleotides: TGTGCCAGCAGCAAAGGGGGAGGCGTACTTAGCAATCAGCCCCAGCATTTT. This rearrangement joins TRBV11-2 to TRBJ1-5; maybe TRBD1 (6 bases). The V and J ends lost 5 bases and 0 bases respectively, with 17 bases between them. Germline V CDR1 and CDR2: SGHAT, FQNNGV. The CDR3 runs to 17 residues.

V gene TRBV7-9 combines with J gene TRBJ2-3; possibly TRBD2 for D (5 bases). Germline V CDR1 and CDR2: SEHNR, FQNEAQ (reference sequence). The length of the CDR3 is 14 residues. V was shortened by 5 bases and J by 2 bases, with 11 bases between the two germline ends. CDR3 DNA sequence: TGTGCCAGCAGCCCGGGAATTGACACAGATACGCAGTATTTT. As protein: CASSPGIDTDTQYF. Combining the CDR3 with reference TRBV7-9 and TRBJ2-3 gives the whole variable domain DTGVSQNPRHKITKRGQNVTFRCDPISEHNRLYWYRQTLGQGPEFLTYFQNEAQLEKSRLLSDRFSAERPKGSFSTLEIQRTEQGDSAMYLCASSPGIDTDTQYFGPGTRLTVL.

The chain couples TRBV15 to TRBJ2-5; no clear D gene. CDR1 LNHNV and CDR2 YYDKDF come from the germline V gene (reference sequence). V was cut by 6 bases and J by 4 bases, with 24 bases left in between. This CDR3 has 17 residues. The CDR3 nucleotides are TGTGCCACCAGAGTTGGACGGATTACGAGGCCGGCAGAGACCCAGTACTTC. Amino acids: CATRVGRITRPAETQYF. Together with reference TRBV15 and TRBJ2-5, the CDR3 gives the full variable domain: DAMVIQNPRYQVTQFGKPVTLSCSQTLNHNVMYWYQQKSSQAPKLLFHYYDKDFNNEADTPDNFQSRRPNTSFCFLDIRSPGLGDTAMYLCATRVGRITRPAETQYFGPGTRLLVL.

The chain joins TRBV7-2 to TRBJ2-7; TRBD2 matches 8 bases. CDR1 is SGHTA and CDR2 is FQGNSA in the germline V gene. This CDR3 region has 14 residues. V shed 4 bases and J 1 base; nucleotides not matched to a gene: 3. The CDR3 sequence: CASSYLAGSYEQYF. CDR3 DNA sequence: TGTGCCAGCAGCTACTTAGCGGGGTCCTACGAGCAGTACTTC. The full variable domain, with the rest looked up from reference TRBV7-2 and TRBJ2-7, is GAGVSQSPSNKVTEKGKDVELRCDPISGHTALYWYRQSLGQGLEFLIYFQGNSAPDKSGLPSDRFSAERTGGSVSTLTIQRTQQEDSAVYLCASSYLAGSYEQYFGPGTRLTVT.

In its sample, this clone was seen a few times. The chain has TRBV9 and TRBJ2-2; D remains unclear. With 3 bases removed from V and 4 bases from J, the gap between germline ends came to 13 bases. The CDR3 extends over 15 amino acids. Looked up from germline, CDR1 is SGDLS and CDR2 is YYNGEE. CDR3 region: CASSERVETTGELFF. CDR3 sequence (DNA): TGTGCCAGCAGCGAACGGGTTGAAACCACCGGGGAGCTGTTTTTT.

This clone was observed at least ten times. The chain joins TRBV4-1 to TRBJ1-2, with D maybe TRBD1 (6 bases). CDR3 length: 15 residues. The ends were cut back, 4 bases at V and 5 bases at J, with 17 bases in the middle. Germline V gene lookup returns CDR1 MGHRA and CDR2 YSYEKL. The CDR3 DNA sequence: TGCGCCAGCAGCCCCAGCGGAGGGGGATCATATGGCTACACCTTC. It translates to CASSPSGGGSYGYTF.

The chain links TRBV18 to TRBJ1-2, with TRBD1 matching over 8 bases. The CDR3 extends over 13 amino acids. Germline loops: CDR1 KGHSH, CDR2 LQKENI. V shed 5 bases and J 6 bases; nucleotides not matched to a gene: 5. The CDR3 is CASSGTGKDGYTF. The CDR3 DNA follows: TGTGCCAGCTCAGGGACAGGTAAAGATGGCTACACCTTC. The full variable domain, completed using reference TRBV18 and TRBJ1-2, is NAGVMQNPRHLVRRRGQEARLRCSPMKGHSHVYWYRQLPEEGLKFMVYLQKENIIDESGMPKERFSAEFPKEGPSILRIQQVVRGDSAAYFCASSGTGKDGYTFGSGTRLTVV.

In regard to this clone: The same CDR3 also results from other DNA sequences found in this sample. The rearrangement uses TRBV7-9 and TRBJ1-3; 7 nucleotides line up with TRBD1. Germline loops: CDR1 SEHNR, CDR2 FQNEAQ (reference sequence). The V gene end was trimmed by 5 bases and the J gene end by 2 bases; junction bases not matched to a gene: 3. There are 14 residues in the CDR3. The CDR3 is CASSPTGAGNTIYF. The CDR3 region has the DNA TGTGCCAGCAGCCCTACAGGGGCTGGAAACACCATATATTTT.

The V and J genes are TRBV27 and TRBJ1-2; 9 nucleotides align to TRBD1. Losses at the gene ends were 6 bases for V and 5 bases for J; bases not matched to a gene: 7. The CDR3 has 14 residues. Germline CDR1 and CDR2: MNHEY and SMNVEV (reference sequence). The chain's CDR3 is CASRGTGTRYGYTF. The CDR3, as DNA: TGTGCCAGCAGGGGGACAGGGACTCGATATGGCTACACCTTC.

V gene TRBV19 combines with J gene TRBJ2-7; D ambiguous. Germline CDR1 reads LNHDA; CDR2 reads SQIVND (reference sequence). The CDR3 runs 14 residues. The V end was cut by 2 bases, the J end by 7 bases, with 15 bases between. CDR3 region: CASSIKGTSGEQYF. Here the CDR3 DNA reads TGTGCCAGTAGTATAAAGGGAACCTCTGGGGAGCAGTACTTC.

The J gene is TRBJ1-3, the V gene TRBV5-1; D unclear. The length of the CDR3 is 12 residues. In germline, CDR1 is SGHRS, CDR2 YFSETQ. The V and J ends lost 3 bases and 4 bases respectively, with 5 bases between them. Here the CDR3 DNA reads TGCGCCAGCAGCTCCGAGGGAAACACCATATATTTT. As protein: CASSSEGNTIYF.

The V call is TRBV11-2, the J call TRBJ1-2; D uncertain. V lost 0 bases to trimming and J lost 8 bases, with 22 bases between them. This CDR3 is built from 17 residues. Per germline, CDR1 SGHAT and CDR2 FQNNGV. The CDR3 nucleotides read TGTGCCAGCAGCTTAGATGGCGGAAGACCGAGTTCTCGGGGCTACACCTTC. Translating gives CASSLDGGRPSSRGYTF.

The chain carries TRBV2 and TRBJ1-2; 9 bases are shared with TRBD1. The CDR3 has 16 residues. Germline lookup yields CDR1 SNHLY and CDR2 FYNNEI. The J segment lost 5 bases and the V segment lost 4 bases, leaving 11 bases of the junction unmatched. This CDR3 reads CASSAGQGRGRYGYTF. The CDR3 nucleotides read TGTGCCAGCAGTGCAGGACAGGGGAGGGGGCGATATGGCTACACCTTC. Full variable domain (missing parts from reference TRBV2 and TRBJ1-2): EPEVTQTPSHQVTQMGQEVILRCVPISNHLYFYWYRQILGQKVEFLVSFYNNEISEKSEIFDDQFSVERPDGSNFTLKIRSTKLEDSAMYFCASSAGQGRGRYGYTFGSGTRLTVV.

This chain connects TRBV10-1 to TRBJ1-6; D gene uncertain. CDR1 and CDR2 (germline): WNHNN, SYGVQD (reference sequence). The CDR3 totals 13 residues. Deletions cut 3 bases from V and 10 bases from J, with 10 bases between. CDR3 loop: CASSDGEFSPLHF. The DNA for the CDR3 is TGCGCCAGCAGTGACGGGGAATTCTCACCCCTCCACTTT.

V gene TRBV6-6 combines with J gene TRBJ2-2; D ambiguous. Trimming removed 8 bases at V and 4 bases at J, with 8 bases between. This CDR3 spans 12 amino acids. Germline CDR1 reads MNHNY; CDR2 reads SVGAGI (reference sequence). For the CDR3, the DNA is TGTGCCAGCGCTGGGGTCACCGGGGAGCTGTTTTTT. It encodes CASAGVTGELFF.

The J gene is TRBJ2-1, the V gene TRBV7-3; D gene ambiguous. The germline V gene has CDR1 SGHTA and CDR2 FQGTGA. This CDR3 comprises 12 residues. V lost 5 bases and J lost 7, with 9 bases in between. CDR3 region: CASSRSANEQFF. The CDR3 coding sequence is TGTGCCAGCAGCCGCTCGGCAAATGAGCAGTTCTTC.

This chain uses TRBV5-1 with TRBJ1-3; D is perhaps TRBD1 (5 bases). Germline V CDR1 and CDR2: SGHRS, YFSETQ. The CDR3 consists of 14 residues. With 4 bases removed from V and 4 bases from J, the gap between germline ends came to 12 bases. This CDR3 is CASSVGGNGNTIYF. In nucleotides, the CDR3 is TGCGCCAGCAGCGTCGGGGGTAACGGAAACACCATATATTTT.